Listed below are T cell receptor beta chains from one sample, sequenced in a study of beta chain features in type 1 diabetes. Data came from immunoSEQ multiplex PCR; TCRdb stores just in-frame clones and leaves some out. Seen here are under 400,000 clones, about 20% observed once, and the top ten hold approximately 0.041%. Source material: naive CD4+ T cells from blood. The receptors stem from a woman younger than 35 in good health. Each CDR3 is given with its conserved first and last residue. Fields, in order: CDR3 length, clone size, V gene, J gene, D gene, CDR3 protein, CDR3 DNA. D genes are given only for firm matches. A row's size may be missing; if present it is once, few, many or a size class.

cdr3_length: 13
clone_size: NA
v_call: TRBV18
j_call: TRBJ1-4
d_call: NA
cdr3_aa: CASSLSANEKLFF
cdr3_nt: TGTGCCAGCTCACTCTCAGCTAATGAAAAACTGTTTTTT

cdr3_length: 14
clone_size: few
v_call: TRBV2
j_call: TRBJ2-3
d_call: NA
cdr3_aa: CASRADRSTDTQYF
cdr3_nt: TGTGCCAGCAGGGCCGACAGGAGCACAGATACGCAGTATTTT

cdr3_length: 14
clone_size: NA
v_call: TRBV30
j_call: TRBJ1-4
d_call: NA
cdr3_aa: CAWSTGRANEKLFF
cdr3_nt: TGTGCCTGGAGTACCGGGAGAGCTAATGAAAAACTGTTTTTT

cdr3_length: 15
clone_size: few
v_call: TRBV9
j_call: TRBJ1-3
d_call: NA
cdr3_aa: CASSVSGNSGNTIYF
cdr3_nt: TGTGCCAGCAGCGTATCAGGGAACTCTGGAAACACCATATATTTT

cdr3_length: 15
clone_size: NA
v_call: TRBV5-1
j_call: TRBJ2-7
d_call: NA
cdr3_aa: CASSLEGSGALEQYF
cdr3_nt: TGCGCCAGCAGCTTGGAAGGGAGCGGTGCGTTGGAGCAGTACTTC

cdr3_length: 13
clone_size: NA
v_call: TRBV15
j_call: TRBJ2-4
d_call: TRBD2
cdr3_aa: CATSRGVSGRADF
cdr3_nt: TGTGCCACCAGCAGAGGGGTTAGCGGGAGGGCAGACTTC

cdr3_length: 11
clone_size: NA
v_call: TRBV30
j_call: TRBJ2-7
d_call: NA
cdr3_aa: CAWSEPYEQYF
cdr3_nt: TGTGCCTGGAGTGAGCCCTACGAGCAGTACTTC

cdr3_length: 14
clone_size: NA
v_call: TRBV7-9
j_call: TRBJ2-4
d_call: TRBD1
cdr3_aa: CASTGRTGGNIQYF
cdr3_nt: TGTGCCAGCACCGGGAGAACAGGGGGAAACATTCAGTACTTC

cdr3_length: 14
clone_size: NA
v_call: TRBV5-1
j_call: TRBJ2-5
d_call: NA
cdr3_aa: CASSLTGRVESQYF
cdr3_nt: TGCGCCAGCAGCTTGACAGGGAGAGTCGAGTCCCAGTACTTC

cdr3_length: 16
clone_size: NA
v_call: TRBV2
j_call: TRBJ2-3
d_call: TRBD2
cdr3_aa: CASTPGLAGVGDTQYF
cdr3_nt: TGTGCCAGCACCCCGGGACTAGCGGGGGTAGGAGATACGCAGTATTTT

cdr3_length: 14
clone_size: NA
v_call: TRBV7-2
j_call: TRBJ1-1
d_call: TRBD1
cdr3_aa: CASTRQGMNTEAFF
cdr3_nt: TGTGCCAGCACCCGACAGGGAATGAACACTGAAGCTTTCTTT

cdr3_length: 17
clone_size: NA
v_call: TRBV11-2
j_call: TRBJ2-3
d_call: NA
cdr3_aa: CASSPLRRSSSTDTQYF
cdr3_nt: TGTGCCAGCAGCCCCCTCAGGAGGAGCAGTAGCACAGATACGCAGTATTTT

cdr3_length: 13
clone_size: few
v_call: TRBV4-1
j_call: TRBJ1-1
d_call: NA
cdr3_aa: CASSHAVNTEAFF
cdr3_nt: TGCGCCAGCTCCCACGCGGTGAACACTGAAGCTTTCTTT

cdr3_length: 15
clone_size: few
v_call: TRBV9
j_call: TRBJ2-1
d_call: TRBD2
cdr3_aa: CASSLSGGAWDEQFF
cdr3_nt: TGTGCCAGCAGCCTGAGCGGGGGGGCCTGGGATGAGCAGTTCTTC

cdr3_length: 14
clone_size: NA
v_call: TRBV6-6
j_call: TRBJ2-7
d_call: TRBD2
cdr3_aa: CASSYTSGSYEQYF
cdr3_nt: TGTGCCAGCAGTTATACTAGCGGCTCCTACGAGCAGTACTTC